This T cell receptor beta chain was sequenced in a study of siplizumab effects on memory and regulatory T cells. The ends were cut back, 3 bases at V and 3 bases at J, with 11 bases in the middle. Germline V CDR1 and CDR2: SGHAT, FQDESV (reference sequence). The CDR3 has 15 amino acids. The method was immunoSEQ multiplex PCR; TCRdb's version includes in-frame clones alone and lacks a portion of them. The sample shows roughly 50,000 clones, nearly 98% of them seen only once. The sequence came from a human donor in good health. The chain employs TRBV11-1 and TRBJ2-2, with a possible D match to TRBD2 (6 bases). The source material was naive CD4+ T cells sorted from blood. The CDR3 reads CASSLEGLDTGELFF. CDR3 coding DNA: TGTGCCAGCAGCTTGGAGGGGCTAGACACCGGGGAGCTGTTTTTT.